The 30 T cell receptor beta chains below were found in one sample sequenced in a study of T cell repertoires in cytomegalovirus infection. For these TCRs, the target antigens are not known. TCRdb itself ran the reads through MiXCR, one entry per CDR3 protein. The sample holds some 500,000 distinct CDR3 sequences, 35% to 50% seen once. The starting material was cultured PBMCs, obtained from culture after CMV antigen stimulation. The receptor source for this set is a human donor in good health (CMV status not recorded). Some clones in this sample may be carry-over from other donors' samples.

V usage is TRBV3-1 and J usage is TRBJ2-2; the D gene is possibly TRBD1 (6 bases). The CDR3 is 14 residues long. The ends were cut back, 4 bases at V and 6 bases at J, with 12 bases in the middle. The germline V gene encodes CDR1 LGHDT and CDR2 YNNKEL (reference sequence). CDR3 nucleotides: TGTGCCAGCAGCCCCCTTTGGGGGCCCGGGGAGCTGTTTTTT. Its protein product is CASSPLWGPGELFF.

Only a few counts were recorded for this clonotype. The chain combines TRBV5-1 with TRBJ1-1, with D unresolved. The V end lost 0 bases, the J end lost 5 bases, and 11 bases lay between the germline ends. CDR3 length: 14 residues. CDR1 is SGHRS, CDR2 YFSETQ, per germline. CDR3 DNA: TGCGCCAGCAGCTTGGTGCGCGGGCGGACTGAAGCTTTCTTT. This translates into CASSLVRGRTEAFF.

The V and J genes are TRBV7-2 and TRBJ2-3; TRBD2 aligns across 10 bases. The junction had 9 bases not matched to a gene; V was cut back by 3 bases and J by 6 bases. The germline V gene encodes CDR1 SGHTA and CDR2 FQGNSA. CDR3 length: 16 amino acids. CDR3 in DNA: TGTGCCAGCAGCTTCAGCAGAGCGGGAGGGATGGATACGCAGTATTTT. It encodes CASSFSRAGGMDTQYF.

This clonotype has just a few counts. The chain joins TRBV6-5 to TRBJ1-2; D is ambiguous. CDR1 is MNHEY, CDR2 SVGAGI, per germline. The length of the CDR3 is 15 residues. Trimming removed 5 bases at V and 3 bases at J, with 16 bases between. The CDR3 sequence: CASSLRTLVDYGYTF. CDR3 DNA: TGTGCCAGCAGTCTCCGGACTCTGGTGGACTATGGCTACACCTTC.

This clonotype turned up a few times. The V and J genes are TRBV7-2 and TRBJ2-3; 7 nucleotides agree with TRBD2. CDR1 SGHTA and CDR2 FQGNSA come from the germline V gene. The CDR3 covers 16 residues. The V and J ends lost 5 bases and 0 bases, in that order; junction bases with no gene match: 8. The CDR3 protein is CASSRLGGSSTDTQYF. The DNA for the CDR3 is TGTGCCAGCAGCCGCCTCGGCGGGAGTAGCACAGATACGCAGTATTTT.

As for this clonotype: Compared with germline, one end of the junction differs, possibly owing to a read error. This chain connects TRBV12-3 or TRBV12-4 to TRBJ2-1; 12 nucleotides line up with TRBD2. The CDR3 extends over 15 amino acids. CDR3 DNA sequence: TGTGCCAGCAGTCCTAGCGGGAGGGCCGGGAATGAGCGGTTCTTC. Encoded protein: CASSPSGRAGNERFF.

The V call is TRBV7-6, the J call TRBJ2-3; the D call may be TRBD1 or TRBD2 (5 bases each). Germline assignment: CDR1 SGHVS and CDR2 FNYEAQ. Trimming shortened V by 6 bases and J by 10 bases, and 11 bases separated the two germline ends. The CDR3 loop spans 11 amino acids. CDR3 nucleotide sequence: TGTGCCAGCAGTTCCCGGGGACCGCAGTATTTT. Encoded protein: CASSSRGPQYF.

The chain recombines TRBV19 with TRBJ2-7; 9 nucleotides align to TRBD2. J was trimmed by 4 bases and V by 0 bases; bases with no gene match: 4. This CDR3 has 15 residues. CDR1 LNHDA and CDR2 SQIVND come from the germline V gene (reference sequence). The CDR3 sequence: CASSIDVTSGYEQYF. CDR3 DNA: TGTGCCAGTAGTATAGATGTCACTAGCGGGTACGAGCAGTACTTC.

V and J are TRBV6-5 and TRBJ2-7; TRBD1 or TRBD2 may be the D gene (6 bases each). Trimming removed 11 bases from V and 3 bases from J, with 11 bases in between. This CDR3 contains 11 residues. The V gene's germline CDR1 is MNHEY and CDR2 SVGAGI. CDR3 sequence: CAGGQGYEQYF. The CDR3 DNA reads as TGTGCCGGGGGGCAGGGCTACGAGCAGTACTTC.

This chain uses TRBV7-2 with TRBJ1-2; no clear D. The CDR3 length is 16 residues. Germline V gene sequence: CDR1 SGHTA, CDR2 FQGNSA. V gave up 2 bases and J gave up 4 bases, with 17 bases separating them. This CDR3 reads CASSLRVSTSSYGYTF. CDR3 nucleotides: TGTGCCAGCAGCTTAAGGGTATCGACCTCCAGCTATGGCTACACCTTC.

This clonotype was counted only a few times. In DNA, the CDR3 is TGTGCCAGCAGTTTCGGAGTCCACAATGAGCAGTTCTTC. Protein sequence: CASSFGVHNEQFF. V is TRBV12-3 or TRBV12-4 and J is TRBJ2-1, with D uncertain. The CDR3 is 13 amino acids. The V and J ends lost 3 bases and 5 bases respectively, with 8 bases between them.

This clonotype was seen many times. This chain links TRBV7-8 with TRBJ1-1; the D is unclear. The germline V and J ends were trimmed by 1 base and 1 base, with 7 bases remaining between them. Germline V gene lookup returns CDR1 SGHVS and CDR2 FQNEAQ. CDR3 length: 14 residues. CDR3 DNA: TGTGCCAGCAGCTTAGTGACCGGGAACACTGAAGCTTTCTTT. Translation: CASSLVTGNTEAFF.

The chain carries TRBV15 and TRBJ2-7; D may be TRBD2 (6 bases). The CDR3 is 18 amino acids. Germline CDR1 is LNHNV and CDR2 is YYDKDF (reference sequence). The germline V and J ends were trimmed by 6 bases and 2 bases, with 26 bases remaining between them. CDR3 sequence: CATRRSGVSRLMTYEQYF. The DNA for the CDR3 is TGTGCCACCAGGCGATCGGGGGTATCTAGATTAATGACCTACGAGCAGTACTTC.

The chain combines TRBV11-2 with TRBJ1-2, with D unclear. The CDR3 consists of 16 residues. V shed 5 bases and J shed 2 bases, with 18 bases lying between them. Germline CDR1 is SGHAT and CDR2 is FQNNGV. The CDR3 protein is CASSLPGRNLNYGYTF. The CDR3 bases are TGTGCCAGCAGCCTCCCGGGTCGAAACCTGAACTATGGCTACACCTTC.

This clonotype was observed a few times. V and J are TRBV7-8 and TRBJ2-7, with TRBD2 matching 10 bases. This CDR3 is built from 15 residues. Germline V gene sequence: CDR1 SGHVS, CDR2 FQNEAQ. The V gene end was trimmed by 7 bases and the J gene end by 6 bases; junction bases not matched to a gene: 12. The CDR3 DNA is TGTGCCAGCACTCTGGGTTTAGCGGGAGGACGCGAGCAGTACTTC. Translating gives CASTLGLAGGREQYF.

This clonotype was counted only a few times. The chain employs TRBV7-2 and TRBJ2-3, with 8 nucleotides matching TRBD2. The V gene end was trimmed by 5 bases and the J gene end by 6 bases; junction bases not matched to a gene: 7. The CDR3 spans 14 residues. The germline gives CDR1 SGHTA, CDR2 FQGNSA. The CDR3 bases are TGTGCCAGCAGCAGAGCGGGAGTGAGGGATACGCAGTATTTT. Amino acid sequence: CASSRAGVRDTQYF.

J is TRBJ1-6 and V is TRBV4-2; D is perhaps TRBD1 (5 bases). Trimming took 4 bases from V and 9 from J, leaving 13 bases between them. Looked up from germline, CDR1 is LGHNA and CDR2 is YNFKEQ. The CDR3 is made up of 14 amino acids. The CDR3 sequence: CASSLSGGTSPLHF. CDR3 bases: TGTGCCAGCAGCCTGAGCGGAGGGACTTCACCCCTCCACTTT.

The CDR3 DNA sequence: TGTGCCAGCAGTGAGGGGACAGGCGACTCCTACGAGCAGTACTTC. Protein product: CASSEGTGDSYEQYF. The chain links TRBV6-2 or TRBV6-3 to TRBJ2-7; 8 bases line up with TRBD1. The V and J ends lost 5 bases and 0 bases, in that order; junction bases with no gene match: 6. Germline V gene sequence: CDR1 MNHEY, CDR2 SVGEGT. The CDR3 totals 15 residues.

The chain recombines TRBV7-2 with TRBJ2-1; either TRBD1 or TRBD2 may supply D (5 bases each). This CDR3 has 14 amino acids. V was cut by 5 bases and J by 5 bases, with 13 bases left in between. Per the germline V gene, CDR1 is SGHTA and CDR2 is FQGNSA. CDR3 sequence: CASSPGRMNNEQFF. The CDR3 DNA reads as TGTGCCAGCAGCCCGGGACGGATGAACAATGAGCAGTTCTTC.

The chain combines TRBV6-2 or TRBV6-3 with TRBJ1-5; D call uncertain. The CDR3 has 14 amino acids. Per the germline V gene, CDR1 is MNHEY and CDR2 is SVGEGT. Between the trimmed V and J ends, which lost 4 bases and 7 bases, there was a span of 14 bases. The CDR3: CASSSLLSGQPQHF. In DNA, the CDR3 is TGTGCCAGCAGTTCTCTTCTCAGTGGACAGCCCCAGCATTTT.

In this sample, this clonotype turned up a few times. CDR3 DNA sequence: TGTGCCAGCAGTTCCCTTCGACAGACTGGGACCCAGTACTTC. Translated: CASSSLRQTGTQYF. The rearrangement links TRBV12-3 or TRBV12-4 to TRBJ2-5; perhaps TRBD1 as D (5 bases). CDR3 length equals 14 residues. The V end lost 4 bases, the J end lost 7 bases, and 16 bases lay between the germline ends.

The J gene is TRBJ2-1, the V gene TRBV4-3; D tentatively reads TRBD1 or TRBD2 (6 bases each). V lost 0 bases and J lost 0, with 18 bases in between. Germline V lookup: CDR1 LGHNA, CDR2 YSLEER. This CDR3 contains 19 residues. DNA of the CDR3: TGCGCCAGCAGCCAAGACCCCCCTAGGGGGGAAAGCTCCTACAATGAGCAGTTCTTC. It translates to CASSQDPPRGESSYNEQFF.

This clonotype was seen more than once but under ten times. The genes are TRBV6-2 or TRBV6-3 and TRBJ1-2, with D unresolved. CDR1 is MNHEY, CDR2 SVGEGT, per germline. This CDR3 spans 17 amino acids. The germline V and J ends were trimmed by 0 bases and 0 bases, with 14 bases remaining between them. CDR3 sequence: CASSYSASRMANYGYTF. The CDR3 DNA reads as TGTGCCAGCAGTTACTCGGCCTCCAGGATGGCTAACTATGGCTACACCTTC.

The rearrangement links TRBV2 to TRBJ2-1; TRBD1 is a possible D gene (6 bases). The CDR3 contains 18 residues. With 4 bases removed from V and 2 bases from J, the gap between germline ends came to 21 bases. The germline CDR1 and CDR2 sequences are SNHLY and FYNNEI. CDR3 coding DNA: TGTGCCAGCAGTGGCAGGGGTGTCACTTCCAAGCCCTACAATGAGCAGTTCTTC. It encodes CASSGRGVTSKPYNEQFF.

This clonotype appeared once. V usage is TRBV7-9 and J usage is TRBJ1-3; D is possibly TRBD1 (6 bases). The V gene lost 5 bases and the J gene lost 6 bases, with 11 bases spanning the gap. This CDR3 has 13 amino acids. Looked up from germline, CDR1 is SEHNR and CDR2 is FQNEAQ (reference sequence). The CDR3 nucleotides read TGTGCCAGCAGCCCGGACAGCCTAAACACCATATATTTT. Translating gives CASSPDSLNTIYF.

This clonotype has only a few counts. The chain joins TRBV6-1 to TRBJ1-5; D is perhaps TRBD1 (5 bases). In germline, CDR1 is MNHNS, CDR2 SASEGT. The CDR3 length is 14 residues. Trimming removed 1 base from V and 7 bases from J, with 11 bases in between. CDR3 DNA sequence: TGTGCCAGCAGTGAAGTCAGGAGGGACCAGCCCCAGCATTTT. Its protein is CASSEVRRDQPQHF.

In its sample, this clonotype was seen a few times. The V call is TRBV7-6, the J call TRBJ2-3; perhaps TRBD2 as D (7 bases). Germline V gene sequence: CDR1 SGHVS, CDR2 FNYEAQ. Trimming cost V 3 bases and J 3 bases, with 13 bases left between them. This CDR3 is 15 amino acids long. CDR3 DNA: TGTGCCAGCAGCTTGGGGGCGGGGGATACAGATACGCAGTATTTT. Its translation is CASSLGAGDTDTQYF.

The V call is TRBV25-1, the J call TRBJ2-1; D may match TRBD1 or TRBD2 (5 bases each). Trimming left V 6 bases short and J 2 bases short, with 17 bases between. CDR3 length: 16 amino acids. Germline V gives CDR1 MGHDK, CDR2 SYGVNS. The CDR3 spells CASSPRGPRTYNEQFF. CDR3 nucleotides: TGTGCCAGCAGCCCCCGGGGACCCCGAACCTACAATGAGCAGTTCTTC.

The CDR3, as DNA: TGTGCCAGCAGTTCCAGCGGGTTGGCCTACGAGCAGTACTTC. This encodes CASSSSGLAYEQYF. The chain joins TRBV12-3 or TRBV12-4 to TRBJ2-7, with a possible D match to TRBD2 (6 bases). Trimming shortened V by 4 bases and J by 2 bases, and 12 bases separated the two germline ends. The CDR3 loop spans 14 amino acids.

CDR3 nucleotides: TGTGCCAGCAGGACGGGGAGACTAGGGACAGATACGCAGTATTTT. This encodes CASRTGRLGTDTQYF. The V and J genes are TRBV5-6 and TRBJ2-3; D perhaps matches TRBD2 (6 bases). The germline V and J ends were trimmed by 5 bases and 3 bases, with 16 bases remaining between them. CDR1 SGHDT and CDR2 YYEEEE come from the germline V gene. The CDR3 has 15 amino acids.